This T cell receptor beta chain appears in the sequencing data of a study of blood T cell repertoires in COVID-19. Study details: From the United States, Italy and Spain came samples of acute and convalescent COVID-19. PBMCs, B-cell-depleted T cells, or T cells were the source of the cDNA or gDNA that made up the material.

How the authors handled the data: Using reference gene primer amplification, nucleated cell counts were estimated. TCRdb's table, derived via immunoSEQ multiplex PCR, lists solely in-frame clones and lacks some. V, J and clone size are taken as reported in that table, and D and trimming were inferred from the DNA itself. The sample consists of some 260,000 clones, about 90% of them appearing once. Germline values: CDR1 GTSNPN, CDR2 SVGIG (reference sequence). This CDR3 comprises 13 residues. The ends lost 8 bases at V and 5 bases at J; junction bases unmatched: 9. This receptor was obtained from a woman in her seventies with COVID-19, enrolled during active disease. The source material was peripheral blood. The chain uses TRBV30 and TRBJ1-1; 9 bases fit TRBD1. The CDR3 region has the DNA TGTGCCGGAGATAGACAGGGGGGAACTGAAGCTTTCTTT. Amino acids: CAGDRQGGTEAFF.